This T cell receptor beta chain was retrieved from a study of T-cell memory formation after mild COVID-19. The germline CDR1 and CDR2 sequences are DFQATT and SNEGSKA (reference sequence). This CDR3 is built from 11 residues. The V end lost 5 bases, the J end lost 1 base, and 5 bases lay between the germline ends. Findings and caveats of the study: The SARS-CoV-2 specificity of second-wave clones reaching peak at day 37 remained unverified. Contracting CD8+ clones were enriched in EMRA, CD4+ mainly in CM and EM. Clones that contracted from day 15 to 85 were balanced CD4/CD8, while later expanders leaned CD4+.

Of note for this clonotype: The target antigen is unknown.

Constant-segment-primed 5'RACE gave TCR alpha and TCR beta cDNA libraries with sample barcodes and UMIs. TCRdb re-derived calls from the 5' RACE reads in MiXCR, one entry per CDR3 protein. Seen here are 350,000 to 500,000 distinct CDR3 sequences, around 22% observed once, and the top ten hold roughly 14%. Specimen: PBMCs or a T cell subset sorted from them (not recorded which). This clonotype was obtained from an adult woman who had mild COVID-19 (a few samples of this study predate the infection). Cell type and time point are not known. J is TRBJ1-1 and V is TRBV20-1; no reliable D call. The CDR3 nucleotides read TGCAGTGCTCCAGGGAACACTGAAGCTTTCTTT. Protein: CSAPGNTEAFF.